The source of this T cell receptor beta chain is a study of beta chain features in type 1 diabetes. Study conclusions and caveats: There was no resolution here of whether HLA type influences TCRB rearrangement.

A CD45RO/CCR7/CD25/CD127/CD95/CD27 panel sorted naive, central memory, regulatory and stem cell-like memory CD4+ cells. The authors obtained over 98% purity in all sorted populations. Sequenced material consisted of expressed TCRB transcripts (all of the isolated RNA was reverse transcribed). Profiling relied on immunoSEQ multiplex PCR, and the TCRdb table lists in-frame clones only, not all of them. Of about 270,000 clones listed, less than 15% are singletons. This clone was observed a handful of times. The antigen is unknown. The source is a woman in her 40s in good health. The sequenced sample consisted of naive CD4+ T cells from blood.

The CDR3 bases are TGTGCCAGCAGCTTAGTCCTAGCGGGGGGGGACAATGAGCAGTTCTTC. Its translation is CASSLVLAGGDNEQFF. The rearrangement links TRBV7-2 to TRBJ2-1, with 12 positions matching TRBD2. Germline CDR1 SGHTA, CDR2 FQGNSA. The CDR3 is made up of 16 amino acids. The V and J ends lost 1 base and 5 bases, in that order; junction bases with no gene match: 3.